This T cell receptor (beta chain) stems from a study of Graves' ophthalmopathy and Graves' hyperthyroidism. Study observations and caveats: Classification of ophthalmopathy versus stable hyperthyroidism by a 13-signature model yielded 85% to 90% sensitivity and around 80% specificity.

J lost 0 bases, V lost 5 bases, and 4 bases had no gene match. Germline CDR1 and CDR2: SGHVS and FNYEAQ. CDR3 length: 16 amino acids. This clonotype was seen at least ten times. The antigen remains unidentified. Amplification from RNA transcripts yielded the TCR beta CDR3 regions. RT-PCR was first run with HTBI primers, then multiplex PCR in a second round. One entry per CDR3 protein results from TCRdb running MiXCR on the multiplex PCR reads. In the table there are about 550,000 distinct CDR3 sequences, under 40% of which are singletons. Patients in the hyperthyroidism group, adults aged 18 to 65, were newly diagnosed, under 2 months' duration. Each diagnosis was determined on the basis of clinical symptoms, serum thyroxine, TRAb, thyroid ultrasound and orbital computed tomography.

V gene TRBV7-6 combines with J gene TRBJ2-2; TRBD1 agrees at 9 bases. The specimen was peripheral blood or thyroid tissue (not recorded which). This receptor was taken from an adult man with Graves' hyperthyroidism. CDR3 in amino acids: CASSLWTGANTGELFF. The CDR3 bases are TGTGCCAGCAGCCTCTGGACAGGGGCGAACACCGGGGAGCTGTTTTTT.